Presented here are 19 T cell receptor beta chains from one specimen sequenced in a study of blood T cell repertoires in COVID-19. Only in-frame clones appear in the TCRdb table, and some are missing; sequencing was by immunoSEQ multiplex PCR. Of some 48,000 clones listed, more than 70% were seen once; the top ten hold 2.2%. The sequencing sample was made of peripheral blood. The source is a human donor in a cohort sampled during active COVID-19.

The CDR3 sequence is CSASWAGAVIEAFF. CDR3 nucleotide sequence: TGCAGTGCTAGTTGGGCAGGGGCTGTAATTGAAGCTTTCTTT. V gene TRBV20-1 combines with J gene TRBJ1-1; the D gene is possibly TRBD1 (6 bases). The CDR3 loop spans 14 amino acids. Germline assignment: CDR1 DFQATT and CDR2 SNEGSKA (reference sequence). V was cut by 3 bases and J by 7 bases, with 18 bases left in between.

The chain couples TRBV3-1 (or the pseudogene TRBV3-2) to TRBJ1-4; 7 nucleotides line up with TRBD1. The V segment lost 4 bases and the J segment 0 bases; nucleotides outside the gene matches: 5. Germline CDR1 and CDR2: LGHDT and YNNKEL (reference sequence). The CDR3 totals 16 residues. The CDR3 coding sequence is TGTGCCAGCAGCCTGACAGGGACAGCAACTAATGAAAAACTGTTTTTT. Protein: CASSLTGTATNEKLFF.

The CDR3 protein is CASSLLAAGGEQYF. The CDR3 nucleotides are TGTGCCAGCAGTTTACTAGCGGCTGGCGGCGAGCAGTACTTC. The chain carries TRBV27 and TRBJ2-7; TRBD2 aligns across 7 bases. The CDR3 loop spans 14 amino acids. Trimming at V came to 2 bases and at J to 6 bases, leaving 7 bases not matched to a gene. Germline loops: CDR1 MNHEY, CDR2 SMNVEV (reference sequence).

The V and J genes are TRBV18 and TRBJ2-3, with TRBD1 identical over 7 bases. The CDR3 contains 16 residues. Germline loops: CDR1 KGHSH, CDR2 LQKENI. V shed 10 bases, J shed 3 bases, and the junction held 16 bases outside the gene matches. In nucleotides, the CDR3 is TGTGCCACCTCCAGGGACAGTCAAATCGCGACAGATACGCAGTATTTT. Translation: CATSRDSQIATDTQYF.

The chain couples TRBV4-1 to TRBJ2-7; 14 nucleotides agree with TRBD2. Germline V gene lookup returns CDR1 MGHRA and CDR2 YSYEKL. The trim removed 1 base at V and 1 base at J, leaving 0 bases unmatched. This CDR3 region has 16 residues. CDR3 residues: CASSQGTSGGSYEQYF. CDR3 sequence (DNA): TGCGCCAGCAGCCAAGGGACTAGCGGGGGGTCCTACGAGCAGTACTTC.

The chain has TRBV28 and TRBJ2-7, with D unresolved. V lost 3 bases and J 0 bases, leaving 6 bases between the germline ends. Germline loops: CDR1 MDHEN, CDR2 SYDVKM. This CDR3 contains 13 residues. The CDR3 region is CASSFTRSYEQYF. CDR3 nucleotide sequence: TGTGCCAGCAGTTTTACACGCTCCTACGAGCAGTACTTC.

This chain links TRBV7-2 with TRBJ2-3; the D is unclear. This CDR3 has 13 residues. The V gene lost 5 bases and the J gene lost 3 bases, with 9 bases spanning the gap. Per germline, CDR1 SGHTA and CDR2 FQGNSA. Here the CDR3 reads CASSTRFTDTQYF. Here the CDR3 DNA reads TGTGCCAGCAGCACGAGATTTACAGATACGCAGTATTTT.

This chain uses TRBV6-5 with TRBJ2-5, with 8 nucleotides matching TRBD1. The CDR3 is 16 amino acids. Trimming removed 2 bases from V and 4 bases from J; junction bases left unmatched: 9. Germline values: CDR1 MNHEY, CDR2 SVGAGI. CDR3: CASSYGAGGMRETQYF. CDR3 sequence (DNA): TGTGCCAGCAGTTACGGTGCAGGGGGCATGAGAGAGACCCAGTACTTC.

This clone was counted once. CDR3 region: CASSQEGQGFTEAFF. The CDR3 DNA reads as TGTGCCAGCAGCCAAGAAGGACAGGGTTTTACTGAAGCTTTCTTT. V and J are TRBV4-2 and TRBJ1-1; 8 bases agree with TRBD1. This CDR3 has 15 residues. Germline V lookup: CDR1 LGHNA, CDR2 YNFKEQ. The trim removed 0 bases at V and 5 bases at J, leaving 5 bases unmatched.

V usage is TRBV5-1 and J usage is TRBJ1-4; D is undetermined. There are 14 residues in the CDR3. V was pared by 0 bases and J by 8 bases, with 11 bases between. The germline V gene has CDR1 SGHRS and CDR2 YFSETQ. The CDR3, as DNA: TGCGCCAGCAGCTTGGGAGATTCGGGGGAAAAACTGTTTTTT. It is translated as CASSLGDSGEKLFF.

The chain has TRBV5-4 and TRBJ2-1; possible D gene TRBD2, 5 bases. The V end lost 0 bases, the J end lost 6 bases, and 22 bases lay between the germline ends. CDR1 and CDR2 (germline): SGHNT, YYREEE (reference sequence). This CDR3 spans 18 amino acids. The CDR3 DNA sequence: TGTGCCAGCAGCTTGGCCCGGAACCTAGCTCGGACCGCCAATGAGCAGTTCTTC. Its protein is CASSLARNLARTANEQFF.

In this sample, this clone turned up a few times. The chain combines TRBV6-2 or TRBV6-3 with TRBJ2-1; 8 bases are a match to TRBD2. The CDR3 extends over 16 amino acids. CDR1 MNHEY and CDR2 SVGEGT come from the germline V gene. With 4 bases clipped from V and 4 bases from J, the junction kept 9 bases outside the gene matches. The CDR3 loop is CASSSSLAGKYNEQFF. In DNA form, the CDR3 reads TGTGCCAGCAGTTCATCGTTAGCGGGGAAGTACAATGAGCAGTTCTTC.

This clone was recorded once. The chain carries TRBV6-5 and TRBJ2-1, with TRBD1 identical over 10 bases. Germline trimming cut 7 bases from V and 3 bases from J; bases unmatched to any gene: 6. This CDR3 comprises 15 residues. CDR1 and CDR2 from the germline V gene are MNHEY and SVGAGI. The CDR3 is CASKSDRGLYNEQFF. For the CDR3, the DNA is TGTGCCAGCAAAAGCGACAGGGGGCTCTACAATGAGCAGTTCTTC.

This clone was seen more than once but under ten times. This rearrangement joins TRBV19 to TRBJ1-5; possibly TRBD1 for D (6 bases). The CDR3 is 16 amino acids. Germline loops: CDR1 LNHDA, CDR2 SQIVND (reference sequence). The V gene lost 6 bases and the J gene lost 2 bases, with 17 bases spanning the gap. The CDR3 spells CASSSTGSSGNQPQHF. The CDR3 nucleotides are TGTGCCAGTAGCTCAACAGGGAGTTCGGGCAATCAGCCCCAGCATTTT.

The V gene is TRBV7-9, the J gene TRBJ2-3; TRBD1 agrees at 9 bases. CDR1 and CDR2 from the germline V gene are SEHNR and FQNEAQ (reference sequence). The V segment lost 0 bases and the J segment 3 bases; nucleotides outside the gene matches: 4. The CDR3 spans 16 residues. CDR3 nucleotide sequence: TGTGCCAGCAGCTTAGCCCCAGGGACAGGGACAGATACGCAGTATTTT. Translation gives CASSLAPGTGTDTQYF.

This rearrangement joins TRBV10-2 to TRBJ1-1; possibly TRBD1 for D (6 bases). Trimming cost V 7 bases and J 0 bases, with 9 bases left between them. Looked up from germline, CDR1 is WSHSY and CDR2 is SAAADI. This CDR3 comprises 13 residues. The CDR3 loop is CASKQGMNTEAFF. The CDR3 nucleotides read TGCGCCAGCAAACAGGGCATGAACACTGAAGCTTTCTTT.

V gene TRBV10-3 combines with J gene TRBJ2-1, with 10 nucleotides matching TRBD2. The CDR3 spans 15 residues. CDR1 is ENHRY and CDR2 is SYGVKD in the germline V gene. V was clipped by 6 bases and J by 7 bases; unmatched bases: 9. The CDR3 is CAISPLAGNGNEQFF. The CDR3 nucleotides are TGTGCCATCAGCCCACTAGCGGGGAACGGGAATGAGCAGTTCTTC.

The chain combines TRBV7-9 with TRBJ1-1, with D possibly matching TRBD1 (5 bases). Germline loops: CDR1 SEHNR, CDR2 FQNEAQ (reference sequence). CDR3 length: 15 amino acids. V was pared by 5 bases and J by 0 bases, with 13 bases between. The CDR3 loop reads CASSLRVFMNTEAFF. CDR3 coding DNA: TGTGCCAGCAGCCTCAGGGTATTCATGAACACTGAAGCTTTCTTT.

V is TRBV18 and J is TRBJ2-1; 13 nucleotides match TRBD2. Losses at the gene ends were 8 bases for V and 7 bases for J; bases not matched to a gene: 5. The CDR3 length is 14 residues. Germline loops: CDR1 KGHSH, CDR2 LQKENI. Here the CDR3 reads CASTLAGGSNEQFF. The CDR3 DNA is TGTGCCAGCACACTAGCGGGGGGGTCTAATGAGCAGTTCTTC. Using reference TRBV18 and TRBJ2-1 for the parts outside the CDR3, the full variable domain is NAGVMQNPRHLVRRRGQEARLRCSPMKGHSHVYWYRQLPEEGLKFMVYLQKENIIDESGMPKERFSAEFPKEGPSILRIQQVVRGDSAAYFCASTLAGGSNEQFFGPGTRLTVL.